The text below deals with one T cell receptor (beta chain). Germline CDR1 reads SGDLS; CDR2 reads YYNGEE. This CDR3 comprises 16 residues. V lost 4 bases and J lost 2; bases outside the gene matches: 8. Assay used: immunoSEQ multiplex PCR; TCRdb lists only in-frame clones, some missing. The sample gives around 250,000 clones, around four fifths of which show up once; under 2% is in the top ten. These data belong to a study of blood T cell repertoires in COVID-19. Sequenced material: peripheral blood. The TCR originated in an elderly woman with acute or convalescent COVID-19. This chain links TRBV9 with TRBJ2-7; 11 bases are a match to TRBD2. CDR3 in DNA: TGTGCCAGCAGCCCGGGACTAGCGGAAACGACCTACGAGCAGTACTTC. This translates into CASSPGLAETTYEQYF.